This T cell receptor beta chain was documented in a study of T cells in localized non-small cell lung cancer. The study's findings and limits: A single tumor region was sequenced, leaving heterogeneity possible. Increased T cell density in blood showed an association with longer overall survival. Appearances in adjacent lung were noted for a median roughly 50 of the top 100 tumor clones. Highest T cell clonality was seen in uninvolved adjacent lung, surpassing that measured in tumor.

Here immunoSEQ multiplex PCR was the method, and the copy in TCRdb shows in-frame clones only, minus some. The table has approximately 31,000 clones, around 86% seen once. Worth noting for this clone: Its specificity is not known.

Trimming removed 2 bases from V and 0 bases from J, with 10 bases in between. Looked up from germline, CDR1 is MNHEY and CDR2 is SVGAGI. The CDR3 is 15 residues long. Here the sequenced sample was peripheral blood, taken before any cancer treatment. This TCR derives from a male donor older than 55 with stage III lung adenocarcinoma. The chain combines TRBV6-5 with TRBJ1-1; D is unresolved. The DNA of the CDR3 is TGTGCCAGCAGTTACCTTCGCCAGCTGAACACTGAAGCTTTCTTT. Translated: CASSYLRQLNTEAFF.